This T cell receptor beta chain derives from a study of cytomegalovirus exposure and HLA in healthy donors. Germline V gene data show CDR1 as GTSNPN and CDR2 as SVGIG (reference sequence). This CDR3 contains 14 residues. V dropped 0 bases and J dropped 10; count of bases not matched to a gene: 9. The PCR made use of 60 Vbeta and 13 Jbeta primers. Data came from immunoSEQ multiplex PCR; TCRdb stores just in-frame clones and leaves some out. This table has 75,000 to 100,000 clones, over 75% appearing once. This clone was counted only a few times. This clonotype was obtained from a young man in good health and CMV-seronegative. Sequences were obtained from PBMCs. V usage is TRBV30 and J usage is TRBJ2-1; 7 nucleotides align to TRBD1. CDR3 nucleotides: TGTGCCTGGAGTGTACTAGGGACAGTAAGAGAGCAGTTCTTC. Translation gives CAWSVLGTVREQFF.